The clone carrying this TCR beta chain was observed once. V was cut by 0 bases and J by 5 bases, with 15 bases left in between. Germline V gene sequence: CDR1 SGHRS, CDR2 YFSETQ. CDR3 size: 15 residues. This entry comes from a study of Ad26.COV2.S vaccination and SARS-CoV-2 variants. Clones were read by immunoSEQ multiplex PCR, and TCRdb kept only the in-frame ones, dropping some. The table has roughly 700,000 clones, more than 70% seen once. Documented treatment: some 19 received Ad26.COV2.S at low or high dose, single or two shots; 5 received placebo; per-sample allocation not given. Repertoires come from day 63 after the first vaccine or placebo injection.

This receptor was taken from a person aged 18-60 years who received the Ad26.COV2.S COVID-19 vaccine or a placebo. This chain joins TRBV5-1 and TRBJ2-7; D may be TRBD2 (6 bases). Material: peripheral blood, obtained in a trial of Ad26.COV2.S vaccine versus placebo. For the CDR3, the DNA is TGCGCCAGCAGCTTGGCCACCGGGAGCCTCAACGAGCAGTACTTC. Amino acid sequence: CASSLATGSLNEQYF.